This T cell receptor (beta chain) was documented in a study of T-cell memory formation after mild COVID-19. Overall study context: Most TCR clusters belonged to a single donor. Broader study findings: Day 15 to 85 contracting clones showed balanced CD4/CD8; later expanders leaned CD4+. Largely, contracting CD4+ clones fell within CM and EM, and contracting CD8+ clones within EMRA.

On this clonotype: Its antigen is not identified.

Constant-segment primers were used for 5'RACE, and the resulting TCR alpha and TCR beta cDNA libraries carried sample barcodes and UMIs. Each CDR3 protein is one row after TCRdb ran MiXCR on the 5' RACE reads. The table includes more than 400,000 distinct CDR3 sequences, 15% to 20% detected once. This CDR3 is built from 14 residues. The V end lost 3 bases, the J end lost 4 bases, and 11 bases lay between the germline ends. The germline V gene has CDR1 SGHTS and CDR2 YDEGEE. Material: PBMCs or a T cell subset sorted from them (not recorded which). This sequence was found in an adult woman who had mild COVID-19 (a few samples of this study predate the infection). Cell type and time point are not known. The V and J genes are TRBV5-8 and TRBJ2-1; D is ambiguous. The DNA of the CDR3 is TGTGCCAGCAGCTCCCCTGAGTTGTACAATGAGCAGTTCTTC. Protein: CASSSPELYNEQFF. Drawing the rest from reference TRBV5-8 and TRBJ2-1, the complete variable domain is EAGVTQSPTHLIKTRGQQATLRCSPISGHTSVYWYQQALGLGLQFLLWYDEGEERNRGNFPPRFSGRQFPNYSSELNVNALELEDSALYLCASSSPELYNEQFFGPGTRLTVL.